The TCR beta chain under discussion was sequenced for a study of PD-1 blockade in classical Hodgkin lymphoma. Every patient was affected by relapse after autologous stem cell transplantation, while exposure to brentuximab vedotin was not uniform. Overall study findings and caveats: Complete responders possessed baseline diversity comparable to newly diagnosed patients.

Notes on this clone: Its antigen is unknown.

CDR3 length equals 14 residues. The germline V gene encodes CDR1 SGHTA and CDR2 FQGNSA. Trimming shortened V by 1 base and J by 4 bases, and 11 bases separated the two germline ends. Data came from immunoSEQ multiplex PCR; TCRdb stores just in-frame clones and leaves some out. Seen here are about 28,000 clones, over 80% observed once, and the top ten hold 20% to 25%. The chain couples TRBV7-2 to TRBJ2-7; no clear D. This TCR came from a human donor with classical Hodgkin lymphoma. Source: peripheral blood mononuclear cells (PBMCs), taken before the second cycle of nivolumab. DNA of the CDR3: TGTGCCAGCAGCTTAGGGGGTATGGGTTACGAGCAGTACGTC. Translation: CASSLGGMGYEQYV.